This T cell receptor beta chain emerged from a study of blood T cell repertoires in COVID-19. Overall study: The analysed material was cDNA or gDNA that came from T cells, B-cell-depleted T cells, or PBMCs.

Source study methods: Estimated nucleated cell counts came from reference gene primer amplification. Produced via immunoSEQ multiplex PCR; TCRdb's table is partial and in-frame only. From that table come the V and J calls and clone size; the DNA was used to work out D and trimming. Here the sample spans some 140,000 clones, around 85% being singletons. The V segment lost 2 bases and the J segment 2 bases; nucleotides outside the gene matches: 5. CDR3 length: 16 residues. Per the germline V gene, CDR1 is KGHSH and CDR2 is LQKENI. The receptor was derived from a woman aged 45-60 years who had recovered from COVID-19. The V and J genes are TRBV18 and TRBJ2-2, with 7 nucleotides matching TRBD1. The source material was peripheral blood. The DNA of the CDR3 is TGTGCCAGCTCACCATCCGGGACAGCTAACACCGGGGAGCTGTTTTTT. Translating gives CASSPSGTANTGELFF.